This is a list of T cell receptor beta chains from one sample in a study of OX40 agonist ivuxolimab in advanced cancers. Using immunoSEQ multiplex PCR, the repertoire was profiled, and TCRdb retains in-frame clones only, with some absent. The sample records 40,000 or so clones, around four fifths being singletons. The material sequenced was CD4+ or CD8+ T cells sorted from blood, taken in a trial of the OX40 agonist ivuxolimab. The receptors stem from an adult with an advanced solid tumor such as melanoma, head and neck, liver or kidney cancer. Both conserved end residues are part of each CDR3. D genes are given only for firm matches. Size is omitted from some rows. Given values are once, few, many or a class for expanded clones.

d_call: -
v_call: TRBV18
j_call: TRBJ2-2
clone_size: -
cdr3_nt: TGTGCCAGCTCACCGGACAGTCCGAACACCGGGGAGCTGTTTTTT
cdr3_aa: CASSPDSPNTGELFF

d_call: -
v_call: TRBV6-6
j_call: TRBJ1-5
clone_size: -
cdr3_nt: TGTGCTTGGCGGCTAGGGGATAGCAATCAGCCCCAGCATTTT
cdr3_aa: CAWRLGDSNQPQHF

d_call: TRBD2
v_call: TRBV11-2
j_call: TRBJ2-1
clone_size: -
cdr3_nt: TGTGCCAGCAGCTTAGGTCTAGCGGTAAGCTACAATGAGCAGTTCTTC
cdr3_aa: CASSLGLAVSYNEQFF

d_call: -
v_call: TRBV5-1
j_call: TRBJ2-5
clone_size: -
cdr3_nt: TGCGCCAGCAGCTTGAAGGGGGACCAAGAGACCCAGTACTTC
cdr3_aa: CASSLKGDQETQYF

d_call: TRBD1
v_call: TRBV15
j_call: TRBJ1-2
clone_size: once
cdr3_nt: TGTGCCACCAGCAGAGTTCAGGCCCACCTTACAGGGGATGGCTACACCTTC
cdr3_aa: CATSRVQAHLTGDGYTF

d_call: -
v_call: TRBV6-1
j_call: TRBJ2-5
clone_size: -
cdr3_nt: TGTGCCAGCAGTGGCAGTCAGGGGTGGGAGACCCAGTACTTC
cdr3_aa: CASSGSQGWETQYF

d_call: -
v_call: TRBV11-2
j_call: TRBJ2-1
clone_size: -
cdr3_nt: TGTGCCAGCAGCTACTACGAGGATGAGCAGTTCTTC
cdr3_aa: CASSYYEDEQFF

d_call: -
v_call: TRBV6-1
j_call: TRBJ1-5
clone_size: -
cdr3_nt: TGTGCCAGCAGTGAAAGGGCGGACGATAGCAATCAGCCCCAGCATTTT
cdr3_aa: CASSERADDSNQPQHF

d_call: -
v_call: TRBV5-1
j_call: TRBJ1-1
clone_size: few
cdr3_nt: TGCGCCAGCTGTCCGTCGACAGTGCTGGCTGAAGCTTTCTTT
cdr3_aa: CASCPSTVLAEAFF

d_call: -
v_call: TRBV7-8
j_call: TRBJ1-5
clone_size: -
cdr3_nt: TGTGCCAGCAGCTTAGAGAGAACTCAGCCCCAGCATTTT
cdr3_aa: CASSLERTQPQHF

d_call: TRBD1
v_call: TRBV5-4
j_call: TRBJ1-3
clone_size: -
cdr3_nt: TGTGCCAGCAGCACCCGTACAGGGGGCATTGGAAACACCATATATTTT
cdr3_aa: CASSTRTGGIGNTIYF

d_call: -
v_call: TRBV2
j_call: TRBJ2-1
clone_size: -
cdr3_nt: TGTGCCAGCAGTGATTTGGGTCTCCATGAGCAGTTCTTC
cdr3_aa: CASSDLGLHEQFF

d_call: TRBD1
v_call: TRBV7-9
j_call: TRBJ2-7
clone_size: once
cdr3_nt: TGTGCCAGCAGATTCGGACAGGGCTACGAGCAGTACTTC
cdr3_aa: CASRFGQGYEQYF

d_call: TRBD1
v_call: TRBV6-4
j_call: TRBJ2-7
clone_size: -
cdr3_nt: TGTGCCAGCAGGGCGGGACAGGGTTCCCTCGAGCAGTACTTC
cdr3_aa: CASRAGQGSLEQYF

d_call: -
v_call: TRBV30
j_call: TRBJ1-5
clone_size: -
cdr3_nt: TGTGCCTGGAGTAGAGGGACACATAGCAATCAGCCCCAGCATTTT
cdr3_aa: CAWSRGTHSNQPQHF

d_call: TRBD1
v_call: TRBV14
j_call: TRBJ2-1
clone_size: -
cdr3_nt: TGTGCCAGCAGCCAAGCCGGGACAGGGTCCTACAATGAGCAGTTCTTC
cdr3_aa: CASSQAGTGSYNEQFF

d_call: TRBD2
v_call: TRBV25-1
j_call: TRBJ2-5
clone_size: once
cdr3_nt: TGTGCCAGCAGTTCTCGGGGGGGGTCGGAGACCCAGTACTTC
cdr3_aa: CASSSRGGSETQYF

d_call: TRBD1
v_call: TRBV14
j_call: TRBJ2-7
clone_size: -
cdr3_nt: TGTGCCAGCAGCCCCTTGGGACAGGTCTACGAGCAGTACTTC
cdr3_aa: CASSPLGQVYEQYF

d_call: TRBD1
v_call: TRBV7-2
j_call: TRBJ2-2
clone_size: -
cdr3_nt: TGTGCCAGCAGCTTAGCGGGACAGGGTTCCGGGGAGCTGTTTTTT
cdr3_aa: CASSLAGQGSGELFF

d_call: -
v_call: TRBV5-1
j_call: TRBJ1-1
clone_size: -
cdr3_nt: TGCGCCAGCAGCCCCCCCGGGGCATACAACACTGAAGCTTTCTTT
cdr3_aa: CASSPPGAYNTEAFF

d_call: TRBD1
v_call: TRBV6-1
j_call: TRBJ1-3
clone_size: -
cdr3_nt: TGTGCCAGCAGTGAAGCAGGGACAGCAGGAGGAAACACCATATATTTT
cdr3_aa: CASSEAGTAGGNTIYF

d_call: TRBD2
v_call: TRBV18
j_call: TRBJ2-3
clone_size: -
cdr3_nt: TGTGCCAGCTCACCCCGGCTAGCGGGGGGCACAGATACGCAGTATTTT
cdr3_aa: CASSPRLAGGTDTQYF

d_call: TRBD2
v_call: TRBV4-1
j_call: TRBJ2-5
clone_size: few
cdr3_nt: TGCGCCAGCAGCCAGGGACTAGCTGGCGAGACCCAGTACTTC
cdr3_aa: CASSQGLAGETQYF

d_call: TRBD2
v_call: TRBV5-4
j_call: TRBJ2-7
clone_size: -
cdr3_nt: TGTGCCAGCAGCTTGGGGGGGAGCGGGACCTACGAGCAGTACTTC
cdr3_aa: CASSLGGSGTYEQYF

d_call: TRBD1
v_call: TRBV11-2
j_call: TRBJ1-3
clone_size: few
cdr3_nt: TGTGCCAGCAGCTTAAGGACAGGGGAGGACACCATATATTTT
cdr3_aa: CASSLRTGEDTIYF

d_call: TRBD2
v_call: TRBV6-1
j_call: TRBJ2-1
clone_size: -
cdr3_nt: TGTGCCAGCTTAGCGGGAACAGTAGAGAATGAGCAGTTCTTC
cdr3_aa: CASLAGTVENEQFF

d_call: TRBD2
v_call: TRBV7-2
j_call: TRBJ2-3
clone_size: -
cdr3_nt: TGTGCCAGCAGCCCCGGGAGGGGGTTTACAGATACGCAGTATTTT
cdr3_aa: CASSPGRGFTDTQYF

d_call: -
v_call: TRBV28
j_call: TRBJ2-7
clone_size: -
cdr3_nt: TGTGCCAGCACCCGGACACTGAACTCCTACGAGCAGTACTTC
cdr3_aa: CASTRTLNSYEQYF

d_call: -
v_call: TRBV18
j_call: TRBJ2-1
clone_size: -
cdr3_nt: TGTGCCAGCTCCCCTCAGGGAACGAATGAGCAGTTCTTC
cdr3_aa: CASSPQGTNEQFF

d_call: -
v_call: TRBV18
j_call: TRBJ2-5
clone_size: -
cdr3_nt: TGTGCCAGCTCACTCGGGACTCTTGGGGAGACCCAGTACTTC
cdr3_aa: CASSLGTLGETQYF

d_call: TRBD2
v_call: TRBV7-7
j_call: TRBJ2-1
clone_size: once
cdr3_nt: TGTGCCAGCAGCTTAGGGCTAGCGGGAGGCGACAATGAGCAGTTCTTC
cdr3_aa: CASSLGLAGGDNEQFF

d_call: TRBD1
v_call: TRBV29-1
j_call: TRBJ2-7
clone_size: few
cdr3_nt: TGCAGCGTCGCCCCCGGGACAGGGGGGAACGAGCAGTACTTC
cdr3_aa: CSVAPGTGGNEQYF

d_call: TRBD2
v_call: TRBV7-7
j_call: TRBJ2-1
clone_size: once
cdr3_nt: TGTGCCAGCAGCTTAATTCAGGGCGGGGGCAATGAGCAGTTCTTC
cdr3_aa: CASSLIQGGGNEQFF

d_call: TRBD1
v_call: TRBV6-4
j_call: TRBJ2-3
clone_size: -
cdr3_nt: TGTGCCAGCAGTGCCAACGACAGGGGAGATACGCAGTATTTT
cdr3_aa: CASSANDRGDTQYF

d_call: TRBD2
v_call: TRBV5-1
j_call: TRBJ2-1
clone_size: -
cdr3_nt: TGCGCCAGCAGCCTCGTAGCGGGGGGCGACAATGAGCAGTTCTTC
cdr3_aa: CASSLVAGGDNEQFF

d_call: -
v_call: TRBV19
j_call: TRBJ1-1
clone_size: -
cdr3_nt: TGTGCCAGTAGTATTTTACCGGGACAAGCGAGCACTGAAGCTTTCTTT
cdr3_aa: CASSILPGQASTEAFF

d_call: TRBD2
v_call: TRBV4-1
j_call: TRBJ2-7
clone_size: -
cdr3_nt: TGCGCCAGCAGCCAAGGTCGCGGGAGGGCACTAGAGCAGTACTTC
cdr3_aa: CASSQGRGRALEQYF

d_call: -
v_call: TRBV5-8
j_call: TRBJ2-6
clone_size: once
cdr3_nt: TGTGCCAGCAGCGAACAGGTTAACTCTGGGGCCAACGTCCTGACTTTC
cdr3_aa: CASSEQVNSGANVLTF

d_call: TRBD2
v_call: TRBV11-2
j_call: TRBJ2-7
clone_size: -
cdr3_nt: TGTGCCAGCAGCCCGGGACTAGCGGCCTACGAGCAGTACTTC
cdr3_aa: CASSPGLAAYEQYF

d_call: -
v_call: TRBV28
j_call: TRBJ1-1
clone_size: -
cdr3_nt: TGTGCCACCGGACTGACAAACACTGAAGCTTTCTTT
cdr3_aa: CATGLTNTEAFF

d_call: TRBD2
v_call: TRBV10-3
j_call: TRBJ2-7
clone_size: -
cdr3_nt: TGTGCCATCAGTCCGAGCGGGGGGAGCTCCTACGAGCAGTACTTC
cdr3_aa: CAISPSGGSSYEQYF

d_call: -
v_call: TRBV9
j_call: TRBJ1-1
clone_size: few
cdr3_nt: TGTGCCAGCAGCGTAGCCCTAAACACTGAAGCTTTCTTT
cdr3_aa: CASSVALNTEAFF

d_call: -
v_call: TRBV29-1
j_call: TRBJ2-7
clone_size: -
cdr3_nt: TGCAGCGTGGGGGGTGGGCCCGCCTACGAGCAGTACTTC
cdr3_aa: CSVGGGPAYEQYF

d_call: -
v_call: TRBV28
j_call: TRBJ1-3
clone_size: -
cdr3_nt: TGTGCCAGCAGTTTACCCCCGGGTAACTCTGGAAACACCATATATTTT
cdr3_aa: CASSLPPGNSGNTIYF

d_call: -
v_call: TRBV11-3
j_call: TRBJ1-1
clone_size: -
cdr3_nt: TGTGCCAGCAGTTTACAGGAATACACTGAAGCTTTCTTT
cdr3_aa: CASSLQEYTEAFF

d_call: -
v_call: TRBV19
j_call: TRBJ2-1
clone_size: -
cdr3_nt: TGTGCCAGTAGTAACAAGGGGGGTCCCCGGCTCTTC
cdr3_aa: CASSNKGGPRLF

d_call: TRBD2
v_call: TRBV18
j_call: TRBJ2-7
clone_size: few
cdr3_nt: TGTGCCAGCTCACCAACGGGAGGGATGTCCTACGAGCAGTACTTC
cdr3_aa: CASSPTGGMSYEQYF